A single sample gave rise to the 10 T cell receptor beta chains below, sequenced in a study of OX40 agonist ivuxolimab in advanced cancers. Sequencing used immunoSEQ multiplex PCR; TCRdb keeps in-frame clones, though not all of them. This sample has some 74,000 clones, with around 94% found just once. The sequencing here drew on CD4+ or CD8+ T cells sorted from blood, taken in a trial of the OX40 agonist ivuxolimab. Every receptor here comes from an adult with an advanced solid tumor such as melanoma, head and neck, liver or kidney cancer.

The V gene is TRBV11-1, the J gene TRBJ2-3; 9 nucleotides align to TRBD2. CDR1 is SGHAT and CDR2 is FQDESV in the germline V gene (reference sequence). The V and J ends lost 3 bases and 2 bases, in that order; junction bases with no gene match: 3. The CDR3 is 15 residues long. The chain's CDR3 is CASSLTSGYTDTQYF. DNA for the CDR3: TGTGCCAGCAGCTTGACTAGCGGATACACAGATACGCAGTATTTT.

The J gene is TRBJ2-7, the V gene TRBV5-6; TRBD1 matches at 9 bases. Trimming at V came to 5 bases and at J to 5 bases, leaving 5 bases not matched to a gene. Looked up from germline, CDR1 is SGHDT and CDR2 is YYEEEE. The CDR3 runs to 13 residues. The CDR3, as DNA: TGTGCCAGCAGGGGACAGGGATTCCACGAGCAGTACTTC. Protein product: CASRGQGFHEQYF.

The chain combines TRBV4-1 with TRBJ2-1, with TRBD1 as a possible D gene (6 bases). Germline V gives CDR1 MGHRA, CDR2 YSYEKL. This CDR3 region has 15 residues. Trimming left V 3 bases short and J 2 bases short, with 11 bases between. The CDR3 DNA reads TGCGCCAGCAGCCACGACAGGTCAACCTACAATGAGCAGTTCTTC. Its translation: CASSHDRSTYNEQFF.

The V and J genes are TRBV19 and TRBJ2-2; 12 bases are a match to TRBD1. The CDR3 covers 15 residues. V trimming: 6 bases; J trimming: 5 bases; junction bases outside the gene matches: 4. Germline CDR1 reads LNHDA; CDR2 reads SQIVND (reference sequence). The CDR3 loop reads CASRMGQGATGELFF. CDR3 nucleotides: TGTGCCAGTAGGATGGGACAGGGGGCTACCGGGGAGCTGTTTTTT.

The V and J genes are TRBV18 and TRBJ2-6; D remains unclear. Trimming removed 7 bases from V and 0 bases from J, with 13 bases in between. Per the germline V gene, CDR1 is KGHSH and CDR2 is LQKENI. The CDR3 spans 16 residues. CDR3 in DNA: TGTGCCAGCTTCAGCAGCCTAGACTCTGGGGCCAACGTCCTGACTTTC. Translated: CASFSSLDSGANVLTF.

This clone was seen only once. The chain recombines TRBV19 with TRBJ1-5, with 7 bases fitting TRBD1. CDR1 and CDR2 (germline): LNHDA, SQIVND (reference sequence). V gave up 7 bases and J gave up 0 bases; unmatched junction bases: 6. The CDR3 consists of 15 residues. In DNA form, the CDR3 reads TGTGCCAGTACCACAGGGGAATTTAGCAATCAGCCCCAGCATTTT. Translation gives CASTTGEFSNQPQHF.

The gene calls are TRBV4-3 and TRBJ2-1; 10 bases agree with TRBD1. J gave up 8 bases and V 0 bases, and 7 bases lay outside the gene matches. Germline assignment: CDR1 LGHNA and CDR2 YSLEER. The CDR3 loop spans 16 amino acids. In nucleotides, the CDR3 is TGCGCCAGCAGCCAAGATCGACAGGGGGCTTGGGATGAGCAGTTCTTC. Its translation is CASSQDRQGAWDEQFF.

This sequence joins TRBV6-1 and TRBJ1-2, with TRBD1 as a possible D gene (6 bases). CDR1 is MNHNS and CDR2 is SASEGT in the germline V gene. CDR3 length: 15 residues. Trimming shortened V by 3 bases and J by 4 bases, and 15 bases separated the two germline ends. The CDR3 here is CASSDIGGPSYGYTF. The CDR3 DNA follows: TGTGCCAGCAGTGATATTGGGGGCCCTAGCTATGGCTACACCTTC.

The rearrangement joins TRBV7-9 to TRBJ1-2, with 9 bases aligning to TRBD1. The CDR3 has 15 residues. Germline trimming cut 4 bases from V and 7 bases from J; bases unmatched to any gene: 10. Germline V gene lookup returns CDR1 SEHNR and CDR2 FQNEAQ (reference sequence). This CDR3 reads CASSSRAGQGPGYTF. The CDR3, as DNA: TGTGCCAGCAGCTCTAGGGCCGGACAGGGGCCTGGCTACACCTTC.

The rearrangement uses TRBV5-4 and TRBJ2-5; 7 bases map to TRBD1. CDR1 is SGHNT, CDR2 YYREEE, per germline (reference sequence). The CDR3 length is 15 residues. V trimming: 7 bases; J trimming: 3 bases; junction bases outside the gene matches: 12. The chain's CDR3 is CASGIRGGLKETQYF. CDR3 in DNA: TGTGCCAGCGGTATAAGAGGGGGCCTTAAAGAGACCCAGTACTTC.